Below, one T cell receptor beta chain is given with its context. Its target is not known. The data are from a study of cytomegalovirus exposure and HLA in healthy donors. Study overall: An early release of data contained about 85 million unique TCRs, which came from HLA-typed donors.

Study-level points and caveats: As a later analysis revealed, the rate of TCR association differed by HLA locus, with DRB1 most and HLA-C fewest.

Amplification used 60 Vbeta primers and 13 Jbeta primers. Method: immunoSEQ multiplex PCR; TCRdb's copy keeps in-frame clones and lacks some. This table holds approximately 220,000 clones, 76% found once. Sequencing was done on a sample of PBMCs. The clonotype comes from a man aged 18 to 35 in good health and CMV-seronegative.

The CDR3 DNA is TGCGCCAGCAGCCCCCTAGACCAGGGGCTCTATGGCTACACCTTC. This codes for CASSPLDQGLYGYTF. The chain combines TRBV4-1 with TRBJ1-2; perhaps TRBD1 as D (6 bases). From germline, CDR1 is MGHRA and CDR2 YSYEKL. The CDR3 consists of 15 residues. Deletions cut 4 bases from V and 4 bases from J, with 16 bases between.